The rows below give T cell receptor beta chains drawn from one sample of a study of blood T cell repertoires in COVID-19. Produced via immunoSEQ multiplex PCR; TCRdb's table is partial and in-frame only. The repertoire holds 120,000 to 150,000 clones, with roughly nine tenths as singletons. The source material was peripheral blood. These receptor sequences come from a human donor in a cohort sampled during active COVID-19. Each CDR3 is given without its conserved first and last residue. The order of the fields is J gene, V gene, CDR3 protein.

J: TRBJ2-1
V: TRBV11-3
CDR3: ASSSLAGAGYNEQF

J: TRBJ1-1
V: TRBV4-1
CDR3: ASSQDDRGMYKAF

J: TRBJ2-6
V: TRBV6-5
CDR3: ATRTGTGANVLT

J: TRBJ2-3
V: TRBV3-1/TRBV3-2
CDR3: ASSTSSTSLDTQY

J: TRBJ2-1
V: TRBV7-6
CDR3: ASSLTSGGSGYEQF

J: TRBJ1-2
V: TRBV5-4
CDR3: ASSFRGRGYT

J: TRBJ1-2
V: TRBV11-2
CDR3: ASSLEGLQGYT

J: TRBJ1-5
V: TRBV6-1
CDR3: ASSEGTGDGNQPQH

J: TRBJ2-7
V: TRBV21-1
CDR3: ASIESGGYSYEQY

J: TRBJ1-3
V: TRBV25-1
CDR3: ASQSGSGNTIY

J: TRBJ2-7
V: TRBV19
CDR3: ASSQGLAGFTYEQY

J: TRBJ2-3
V: TRBV24-1
CDR3: ATSDLDRGGADTQY

J: TRBJ1-3
V: TRBV15
CDR3: ATSRAGTASGNTIY

J: TRBJ2-3
V: TRBV7-9
CDR3: ASSLARGRDTQY

J: TRBJ2-2
V: TRBV6-5
CDR3: ASSYLSRGFTGELF

J: TRBJ2-1
V: TRBV5-4
CDR3: ASSLARGNEQF

J: TRBJ1-1
V: TRBV2
CDR3: ASSEGAGNTEAF

J: TRBJ2-3
V: TRBV4-1
CDR3: ASSQEQAGRTDTQY

J: TRBJ1-2
V: TRBV11-2
CDR3: ASSSIRPGANYGYT

J: TRBJ2-5
V: TRBV7-3
CDR3: ASSASSGGSETQY

J: TRBJ1-4
V: TRBV2
CDR3: ASSVTATNEKLF

J: TRBJ2-3
V: TRBV7-2
CDR3: ASIPGTSGVPRTDTQY

J: TRBJ1-2
V: TRBV6-5
CDR3: ASRRGREGGYT

J: TRBJ2-3
V: TRBV7-6
CDR3: ASSRGLYTDTQY

J: TRBJ2-3
V: TRBV27
CDR3: ASTKAGGHDTQY

J: TRBJ1-2
V: TRBV5-1
CDR3: ASSLASYGYT

J: TRBJ1-2
V: TRBV2
CDR3: ASSVGGTNYGYT

J: TRBJ2-5
V: TRBV7-9
CDR3: ASSGSLTGGTETQY

J: TRBJ2-3
V: TRBV7-2
CDR3: ASSSGGAINTQY

J: TRBJ2-3
V: TRBV13
CDR3: ASSFQTDTQY

J: TRBJ2-5
V: TRBV18
CDR3: ASSPNTGGTGETQY

J: TRBJ1-1
V: TRBV9
CDR3: ASSVGVILGGGTEAF

J: TRBJ1-5
V: TRBV5-3
CDR3: ARSLTDYHQPQH

J: TRBJ2-7
V: TRBV7-2
CDR3: ASSFEGAGEQY

J: TRBJ1-2
V: TRBV4-1
CDR3: ASSQVLGGRFYGYT

J: TRBJ1-2
V: TRBV5-4
CDR3: ASSPLLQNYGYT

J: TRBJ2-5
V: TRBV5-1
CDR3: ASSFRQVGETQY

J: TRBJ1-1
V: TRBV29-1
CDR3: SVITYTEAF

J: TRBJ1-2
V: TRBV7-9
CDR3: ASSLGTGSGGYT

J: TRBJ1-2
V: TRBV2
CDR3: ASSGTGRGYT

J: TRBJ2-7
V: TRBV6-2/TRBV6-3
CDR3: ASSYVEPYEQY